The 20 T cell receptor beta chains reported below all come from one sample, sequenced in a study of blood T cell repertoires in COVID-19. Libraries were prepared by immunoSEQ multiplex PCR; TCRdb keeps only in-frame clonotypes and omits some of them. The sample has about 380,000 clones, about 90% seen once. Sequencing was done on a sample of PBMCs or T cells enriched from blood (not recorded which). These receptor sequences come from a man younger than 40 who had recovered from COVID-19.

Regarding this clone: Different DNA sequences within this sample yield the same CDR3. V is TRBV27 and J is TRBJ1-2, with 12 bases aligning to TRBD1. V lost 6 bases and J lost 4; bases outside the gene matches: 3. CDR3 length: 14 residues. CDR1 MNHEY and CDR2 SMNVEV come from the germline V gene (reference sequence). The CDR3 region is CASSGTGGPYGYTF. In DNA form, the CDR3 reads TGTGCCAGCAGCGGGACAGGGGGCCCCTATGGCTACACCTTC.

This clone is a singleton in its sample. The chain uses TRBV29-1 and TRBJ1-2; D may be TRBD1 (6 bases). The CDR3 is 16 residues long. Germline V gene sequence: CDR1 SQVTM, CDR2 ANQGSEA. The V end was cut by 4 bases, the J end by 7 bases, with 25 bases between. The CDR3 nucleotides read TGCAGCGTTGGAGGGGTCGGGACACGGGGTTCGTTTGGCTACACCTTC. Amino acids: CSVGGVGTRGSFGYTF. Full variable domain (missing parts from reference TRBV29-1 and TRBJ1-2): SAVISQKPSRDICQRGTSLTIQCQVDSQVTMMFWYRQQPGQSLTLIATANQGSEATYESGFVIDKFPISRPNLTFSTLTVSNMSPEDSSIYLCSVGGVGTRGSFGYTFGSGTRLTVV.

The chain carries TRBV18 and TRBJ2-7; a possible D gene is TRBD2 (5 bases). Germline CDR1 and CDR2: KGHSH and LQKENI. The V and J ends lost 2 bases and 4 bases respectively, with 6 bases between them. The CDR3 totals 12 residues. This CDR3 reads CASSPVAYEQYF. The DNA of the CDR3 is TGTGCCAGCTCACCAGTAGCGTACGAGCAGTACTTC.

The CDR3 DNA is TGTGCCAGCAGTGATCGGGTTGAAGCTTTCTTT. This gives the protein CASSDRVEAFF. The chain recombines TRBV6-1 with TRBJ1-1; D unclear. Trimming removed 3 bases at V and 7 bases at J, with 6 bases between. There are 11 residues in the CDR3. CDR1 is MNHNS, CDR2 SASEGT, per germline.

The CDR3 spells CASSLGQPSAEQYF. CDR3 coding DNA: TGTGCCAGCAGCTTGGGACAGCCATCCGCCGAGCAGTACTTC. V and J are TRBV7-2 and TRBJ2-7; TRBD1 matches 7 bases. CDR3 length equals 14 residues. In germline, CDR1 is SGHTA, CDR2 FQGNSA. Trimming removed 3 bases from V and 6 bases from J; junction bases left unmatched: 8.

The J gene is TRBJ1-1, the V gene TRBV19, with TRBD1 matching 7 bases. This CDR3 contains 13 residues. With 3 bases clipped from V and 4 bases from J, the junction kept 2 bases outside the gene matches. Germline V gene data show CDR1 as LNHDA and CDR2 as SQIVND (reference sequence). The CDR3 DNA is TGTGCCAGTAGTATGGCAGGGGGCACTGAAGCTTTCTTT. Translation gives CASSMAGGTEAFF.

V usage is TRBV11-2 and J usage is TRBJ2-5; D may be TRBD2 (6 bases). This CDR3 comprises 14 residues. V was pared by 0 bases and J by 5 bases, with 10 bases between. The V gene's germline CDR1 is SGHAT and CDR2 FQNNGV. CDR3 amino acids: CASSLDVGRETQYF. For the CDR3, the DNA is TGTGCCAGCAGCTTAGATGTGGGGAGGGAGACCCAGTACTTC.

The chain employs TRBV7-9 and TRBJ2-1; D unresolved. This CDR3 has 12 amino acids. Trimming left V 1 base short and J 9 bases short, with 7 bases between. Germline loops: CDR1 SEHNR, CDR2 FQNEAQ (reference sequence). The CDR3 bases are TGTGCCAGCAGCTTAGAAACGGGTGAGCAGTTCTTC. Translated, it gives CASSLETGEQFF.

The rearrangement links TRBV6-5 to TRBJ1-4; TRBD1 is a possible D gene (5 bases). From germline, CDR1 is MNHEY and CDR2 SVGAGI. This CDR3 has 14 residues. Trimming stripped 6 bases from V and 3 bases from J, with 11 bases between. CDR3 residues: CASRSTESNEKLFF. The CDR3 DNA reads TGTGCCAGCAGGTCGACAGAGTCTAATGAAAAACTGTTTTTT.

The CDR3 DNA reads as TGTGCCAGCAGCCCCCAGGGGGGAATCACAGATACGCAGTATTTT. Residues: CASSPQGGITDTQYF. The chain employs TRBV7-2 and TRBJ2-3, with D perhaps TRBD1 (7 bases). In germline, CDR1 is SGHTA, CDR2 FQGNSA. The length of the CDR3 is 15 residues. Trimming pared 5 bases from V and 2 bases from J, leaving 14 bases between.

The chain is built from TRBV5-8 and TRBJ2-7, with D perhaps TRBD2 (5 bases). Germline CDR1 is SGHTS and CDR2 is YDEGEE. The CDR3 has 18 amino acids. Trimming removed 6 bases from V and 1 base from J, with 26 bases in between. The CDR3 DNA sequence: TGTGCCAGCATTTACATGGGTAAAGGAGGAGTAAGTTCCTACGAGCAGTACTTC. It translates to CASIYMGKGGVSSYEQYF.

The chain joins TRBV12-3 or TRBV12-4 to TRBJ2-7, with 8 bases lining up with TRBD1. The CDR3 covers 13 residues. The V and J ends lost 7 bases and 6 bases, in that order; junction bases with no gene match: 8. The CDR3 DNA reads TGTGCCAGCAAAAGACAGGGGTCGGGCGAGCAGTACTTC. Protein: CASKRQGSGEQYF.

The V call is TRBV2, the J call TRBJ1-2; no reliable D call. This CDR3 has 15 residues. V lost 7 bases, J lost 2 bases, and 17 bases lay in between. Germline values: CDR1 SNHLY, CDR2 FYNNEI. The CDR3 spells CASMAGSPGNYGYTF. For the CDR3, the DNA is TGTGCCAGCATGGCAGGATCACCGGGAAACTATGGCTACACCTTC. Variable domain in full (rest from reference TRBV2 and TRBJ1-2): EPEVTQTPSHQVTQMGQEVILRCVPISNHLYFYWYRQILGQKVEFLVSFYNNEISEKSEIFDDQFSVERPDGSNFTLKIRSTKLEDSAMYFCASMAGSPGNYGYTFGSGTRLTVV.

The chain combines TRBV24-1 with TRBJ2-2; maybe TRBD2 (6 bases). Looked up from germline, CDR1 is KGHDR and CDR2 is SFDVKD. Trimming took 6 bases from V and 5 from J, leaving 9 bases between them. The CDR3 is made up of 13 amino acids. CDR3 loop: CATSLGGTGELFF. In nucleotides, the CDR3 is TGTGCCACCAGTCTGGGGGGAACCGGGGAGCTGTTTTTT.

The rearrangement links TRBV7-9 to TRBJ2-7, with TRBD1 as a possible D gene (6 bases). With 4 bases removed from V and 0 bases from J, the gap between germline ends came to 13 bases. In germline, CDR1 is SEHNR, CDR2 FQNEAQ (reference sequence). The CDR3 covers 15 residues. Here the CDR3 reads CASSSPGAYSYEQYF. The CDR3 DNA is TGTGCCAGCAGCTCCCCAGGGGCCTACTCCTACGAGCAGTACTTC.

The genes are TRBV6-5 and TRBJ2-7; D unclear. Per germline, CDR1 MNHEY and CDR2 SVGAGI. Trimming pared 4 bases from V and 2 bases from J, leaving 9 bases between. CDR3 size: 13 residues. CDR3 in amino acids: CASSSPSTYEQYF. Written as DNA, the CDR3 is TGTGCCAGCAGTTCTCCCTCTACCTACGAGCAGTACTTC.

J is TRBJ1-3 and V is TRBV6-5; weak D call: TRBD1 (5 bases). Germline values: CDR1 MNHEY, CDR2 SVGAGI. This CDR3 has 16 residues. With 2 bases removed from V and 2 bases from J, the gap between germline ends came to 13 bases. The CDR3 protein is CASSYGRAGAGNTIYF. CDR3 DNA sequence: TGTGCCAGCAGTTACGGCAGAGCGGGGGCTGGAAACACCATATATTTT.

The genes are TRBV7-9 and TRBJ1-4, with D possibly TRBD1 on 5 matching bases. The V gene's germline CDR1 is SEHNR and CDR2 FQNEAQ (reference sequence). The CDR3 covers 14 residues. The V end was cut by 10 bases, the J end by 4 bases, with 16 bases between. CDR3 protein: CATSLMGLNEKLFF. DNA for the CDR3: TGTGCCACTTCCTTGATGGGACTTAATGAAAAACTGTTTTTT.

This clone turned up a few times. This chain joins TRBV27 and TRBJ1-1; TRBD1 is a possible D gene (6 bases). V was clipped by 2 bases and J by 7 bases, with 17 bases between them. CDR3 length: 15 residues. Germline values: CDR1 MNHEY, CDR2 SMNVEV (reference sequence). In DNA, the CDR3 is TGTGCCAGCAGTTTAAGGCAGGGAACAGGGATTGAAGCTTTCTTT. Translating gives CASSLRQGTGIEAFF.

V is TRBV19 and J is TRBJ2-7; D is unclear. Germline V gives CDR1 LNHDA, CDR2 SQIVND (reference sequence). V was clipped by 3 bases and J by 2 bases, with 11 bases between them. The CDR3 consists of 14 residues. The CDR3 DNA follows: TGTGCCAGTAGTATCGCGGCAAGGACCTACGAGCAGTACTTC. Its protein is CASSIAARTYEQYF.